This record looks at one TCR beta chain sequence and its context. These data originate in a study of T cell changes during pregnancy in multiple sclerosis. Method: immunoSEQ multiplex PCR; TCRdb's copy keeps in-frame clones and lacks some. The sample lists tens of thousands of clones, roughly 93% occurring once. The V and J ends lost 2 bases and 1 base respectively, with 11 bases between them. The CDR3 has 14 amino acids. Germline assignment: CDR1 GTSNPN and CDR2 SVGIG (reference sequence). This specimen consisted of peripheral blood, obtained in the second trimester of pregnancy. The receptor's source is a female donor with multiple sclerosis, enrolled in a pregnancy study. This chain connects TRBV30 to TRBJ1-2; D uncertain. CDR3 sequence: CAWSRSSRNYGYTF. The DNA of the CDR3 is TGTGCCTGGAGTAGGAGTTCCCGTAACTATGGCTACACCTTC.